This section outlines one T cell receptor (beta chain) sequence together with its context. Profiled with immunoSEQ multiplex PCR; TCRdb holds only in-frame clones, not every one. The sample lists around 260,000 clones; around nine tenths were seen once. This sample stems from a study of blood T cell repertoires in COVID-19. On the study more broadly: The United States, Italy and Spain provided the acute and convalescent COVID-19 samples.

V gave up 5 bases and J gave up 6 bases; unmatched junction bases: 12. Germline values: CDR1 LNHDA, CDR2 SQIVND (reference sequence). This CDR3 region has 16 residues. The V call is TRBV19, the J call TRBJ1-2, with 10 nucleotides matching TRBD1. The clonotype comes from a man aged 30-40 years with active or convalescent COVID-19. Sequencing was carried out using peripheral blood. The chain's CDR3 is CASSAPRQGARHGYTF. CDR3 in DNA: TGTGCCAGTAGTGCCCCTCGACAGGGGGCGCGCCATGGCTACACCTTC.